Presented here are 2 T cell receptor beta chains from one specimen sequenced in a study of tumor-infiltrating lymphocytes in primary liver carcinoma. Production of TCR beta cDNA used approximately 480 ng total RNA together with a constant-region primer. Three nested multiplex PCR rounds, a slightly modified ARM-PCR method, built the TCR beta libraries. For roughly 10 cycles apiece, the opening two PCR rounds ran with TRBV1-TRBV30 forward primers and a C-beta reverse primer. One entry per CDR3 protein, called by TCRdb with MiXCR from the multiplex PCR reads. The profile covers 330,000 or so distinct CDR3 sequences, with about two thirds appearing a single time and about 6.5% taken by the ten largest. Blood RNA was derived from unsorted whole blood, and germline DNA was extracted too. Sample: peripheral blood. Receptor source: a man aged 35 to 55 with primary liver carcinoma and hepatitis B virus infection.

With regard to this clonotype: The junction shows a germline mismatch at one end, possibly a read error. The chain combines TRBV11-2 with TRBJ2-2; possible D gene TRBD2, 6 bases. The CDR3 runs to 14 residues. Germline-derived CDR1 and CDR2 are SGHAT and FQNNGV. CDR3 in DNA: TGTGCCGGCAGCTTAGAATCCAGCACCGGGGGGCTGTTTTTT. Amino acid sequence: CAGSLESSTGGLFF.

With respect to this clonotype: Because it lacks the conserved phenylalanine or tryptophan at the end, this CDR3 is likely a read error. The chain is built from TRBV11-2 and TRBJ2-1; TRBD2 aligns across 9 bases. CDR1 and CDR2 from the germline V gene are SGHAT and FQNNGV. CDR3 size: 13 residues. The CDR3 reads CASTLAGDDEQFL. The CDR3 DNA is TGTGCCAGCACCTTAGCGGGAGACGATGAGCAGTTCCTC.